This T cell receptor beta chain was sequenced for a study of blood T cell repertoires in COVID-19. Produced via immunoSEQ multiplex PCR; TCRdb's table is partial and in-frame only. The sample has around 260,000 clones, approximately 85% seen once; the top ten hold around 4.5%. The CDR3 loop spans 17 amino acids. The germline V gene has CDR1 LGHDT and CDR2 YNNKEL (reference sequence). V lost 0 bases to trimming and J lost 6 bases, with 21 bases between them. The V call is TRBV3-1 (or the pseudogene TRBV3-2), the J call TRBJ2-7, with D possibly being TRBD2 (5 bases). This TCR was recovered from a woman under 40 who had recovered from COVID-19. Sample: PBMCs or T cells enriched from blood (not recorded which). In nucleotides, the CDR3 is TGTGCCAGCAGCCAAGATCTCGTGGCGGGCAGAGGTAGCGAGCAGTACTTC. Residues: CASSQDLVAGRGSEQYF.